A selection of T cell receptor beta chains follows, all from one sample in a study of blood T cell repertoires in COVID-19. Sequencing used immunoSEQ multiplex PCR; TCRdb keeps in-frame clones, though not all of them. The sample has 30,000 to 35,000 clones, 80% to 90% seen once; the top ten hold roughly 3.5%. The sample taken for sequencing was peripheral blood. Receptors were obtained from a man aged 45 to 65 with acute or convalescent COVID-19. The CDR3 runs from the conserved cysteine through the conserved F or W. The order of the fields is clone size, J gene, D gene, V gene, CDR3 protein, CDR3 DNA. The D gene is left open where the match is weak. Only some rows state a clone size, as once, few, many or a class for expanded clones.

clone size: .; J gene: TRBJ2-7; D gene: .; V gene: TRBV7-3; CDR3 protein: CASSLTGGPGYEQYF; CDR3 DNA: TGTGCCAGCAGCTTAACAGGAGGGCCAGGGTACGAGCAGTACTTC
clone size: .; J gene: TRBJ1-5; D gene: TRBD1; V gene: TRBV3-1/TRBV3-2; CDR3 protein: CASSEGTGGSNQPQHF; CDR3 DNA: TGTGCCAGCAGCGAAGGGACAGGGGGCAGCAATCAGCCCCAGCATTTT
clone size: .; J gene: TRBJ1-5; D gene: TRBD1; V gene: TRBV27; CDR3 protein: CASSQTGDNQPQHF; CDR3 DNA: TGTGCCAGCAGCCAGACAGGGGACAATCAGCCCCAGCATTTT
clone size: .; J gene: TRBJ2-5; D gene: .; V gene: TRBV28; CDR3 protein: CASNRGQHQETQYF; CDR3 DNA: TGTGCCAGCAACCGAGGACAGCACCAAGAGACCCAGTACTTC
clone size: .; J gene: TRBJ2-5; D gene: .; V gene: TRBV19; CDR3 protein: CASSRQLQETQYF; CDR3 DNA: TGTGCCAGTAGCCGACAATTACAAGAGACCCAGTACTTC
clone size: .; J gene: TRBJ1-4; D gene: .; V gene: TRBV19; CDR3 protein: CASSNMLRGEKLFF; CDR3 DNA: TGTGCCAGTAGTAATATGTTAAGGGGTGAAAAACTGTTTTTT
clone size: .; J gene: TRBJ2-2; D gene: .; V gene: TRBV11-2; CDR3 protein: CASSHFQELFF; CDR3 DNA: TGTGCCAGCAGCCACTTTCAGGAGCTGTTTTTT
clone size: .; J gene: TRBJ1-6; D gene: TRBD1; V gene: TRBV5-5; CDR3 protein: CASSLGAGGNNSPLHF; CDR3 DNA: TGTGCCAGCAGCTTGGGCGCAGGGGGGAACAATTCACCCCTCCACTTT
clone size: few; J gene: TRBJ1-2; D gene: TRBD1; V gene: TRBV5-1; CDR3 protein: CASSTTGSGYTF; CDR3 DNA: TGCGCCAGCAGCACGACAGGGAGCGGCTACACCTTC
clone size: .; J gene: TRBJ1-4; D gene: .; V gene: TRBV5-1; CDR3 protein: CASSWKVGETNEKLFF; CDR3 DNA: TGCGCCAGCAGCTGGAAGGTTGGGGAGACTAATGAAAAACTGTTTTTT
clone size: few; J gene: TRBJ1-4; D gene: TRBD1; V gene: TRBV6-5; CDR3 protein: CASSLDRDEKLFF; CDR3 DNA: TGTGCCAGCAGCTTGGACAGGGATGAAAAACTGTTTTTT
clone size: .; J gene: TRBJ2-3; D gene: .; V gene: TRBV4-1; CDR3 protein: CASSQPRGADTDTQYF; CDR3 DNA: TGCGCCAGCAGCCAGCCCCGGGGGGCCGACACAGATACGCAGTATTTT
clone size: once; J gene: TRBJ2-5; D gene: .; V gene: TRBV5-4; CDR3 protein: CASIPRETQYF; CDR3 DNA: TGTGCCAGCATTCCTAGGGAGACCCAGTACTTC
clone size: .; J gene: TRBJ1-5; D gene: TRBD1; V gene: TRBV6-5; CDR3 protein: CASTPTGGVQPQHF; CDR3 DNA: TGTGCCAGCACCCCGACAGGGGGCGTCCAGCCCCAGCATTTT
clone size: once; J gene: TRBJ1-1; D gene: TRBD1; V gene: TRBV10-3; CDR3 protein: CAISEPGGYTEAFF; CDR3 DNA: TGTGCCATCAGTGAGCCAGGGGGCTACACTGAAGCTTTCTTT
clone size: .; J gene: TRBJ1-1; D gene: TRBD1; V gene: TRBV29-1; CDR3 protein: CSVEERGLGAFF; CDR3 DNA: TGCAGCGTTGAAGAGAGGGGGCTGGGGGCTTTCTTT
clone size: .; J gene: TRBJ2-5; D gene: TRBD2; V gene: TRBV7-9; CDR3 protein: CASTISGRETQYF; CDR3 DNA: TGTGCCAGCACCATTAGCGGGAGGGAGACCCAGTACTTC
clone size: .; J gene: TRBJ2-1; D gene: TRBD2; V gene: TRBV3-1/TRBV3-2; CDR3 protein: CASSQDAGAYNEQFF; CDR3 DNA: TGTGCCAGCAGCCAAGACGCGGGAGCCTACAATGAGCAGTTCTTC
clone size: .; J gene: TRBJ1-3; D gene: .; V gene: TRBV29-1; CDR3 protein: CSVSGSGNTIYF; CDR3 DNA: TGCAGCGTATCGGGGTCTGGAAACACCATATATTTT
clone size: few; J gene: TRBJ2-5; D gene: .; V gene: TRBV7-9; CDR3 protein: CASSLQQGETQYF; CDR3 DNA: TGTGCCAGCAGCTTACAACAGGGAGAGACCCAGTACTTC
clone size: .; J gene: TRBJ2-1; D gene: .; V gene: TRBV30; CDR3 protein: CAWSDRSEQFF; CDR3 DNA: TGTGCCTGGAGTGACCGTAGTGAGCAGTTCTTC
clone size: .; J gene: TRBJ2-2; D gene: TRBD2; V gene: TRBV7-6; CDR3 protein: CASSPGGVGTGELFF; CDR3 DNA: TGTGCCAGCAGCCCGGGGGGGGTCGGCACCGGGGAGCTGTTTTTT
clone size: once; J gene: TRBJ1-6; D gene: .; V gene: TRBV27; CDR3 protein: CASSLQGYNSPLHF; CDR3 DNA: TGTGCCAGCAGTTTACAGGGTTATAATTCACCCCTCCACTTT
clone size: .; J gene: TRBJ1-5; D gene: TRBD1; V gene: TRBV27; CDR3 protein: CASRSGGRSNQPQHF; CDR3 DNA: TGTGCCAGCAGGTCAGGGGGCAGAAGCAATCAGCCCCAGCATTTT
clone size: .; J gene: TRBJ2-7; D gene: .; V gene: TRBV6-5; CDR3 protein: CASRLQGPNEQYF; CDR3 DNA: TGTGCCAGCAGACTACAGGGCCCCAACGAGCAGTACTTC
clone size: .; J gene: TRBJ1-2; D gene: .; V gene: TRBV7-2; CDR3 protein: CASSQNPWGGYGYTF; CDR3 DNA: TGTGCCAGCAGCCAAAATCCTTGGGGGGGCTATGGCTACACCTTC
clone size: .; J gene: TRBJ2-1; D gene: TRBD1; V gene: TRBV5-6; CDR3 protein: CASSPPPGQGANEQFF; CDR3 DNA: TGTGCCAGCAGCCCCCCCCCGGGACAGGGGGCGAATGAGCAGTTCTTC
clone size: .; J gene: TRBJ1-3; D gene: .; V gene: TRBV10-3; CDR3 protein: CATREQEDSGNTIYF; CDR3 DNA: TGTGCCACTAGAGAACAGGAAGACTCTGGAAACACCATATATTTT
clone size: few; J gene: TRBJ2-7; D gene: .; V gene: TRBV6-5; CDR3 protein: CASSYGTQSYEQYF; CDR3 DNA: TGTGCCAGCAGTTATGGGACTCAGTCCTACGAGCAGTACTTC
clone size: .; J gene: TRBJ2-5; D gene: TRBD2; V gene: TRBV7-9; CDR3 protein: CASGGLAPGPQYF; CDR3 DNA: TGTGCCAGCGGGGGACTAGCGCCTGGTCCCCAGTACTTC
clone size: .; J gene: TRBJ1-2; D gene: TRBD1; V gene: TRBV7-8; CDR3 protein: CASSVVQGAGGYTF; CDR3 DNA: TGTGCCAGCAGCGTGGTACAGGGGGCGGGTGGCTACACCTTC
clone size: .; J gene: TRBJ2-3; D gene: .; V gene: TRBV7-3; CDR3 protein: CASSRGAATDTQYF; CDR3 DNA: TGTGCCAGCAGTCGGGGGGCCGCGACAGATACGCAGTATTTT
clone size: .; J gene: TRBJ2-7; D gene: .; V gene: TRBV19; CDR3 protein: CASSLRGRETYEQYF; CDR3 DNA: TGTGCCAGTAGTCTGCGGGGCAGGGAAACCTACGAGCAGTACTTC
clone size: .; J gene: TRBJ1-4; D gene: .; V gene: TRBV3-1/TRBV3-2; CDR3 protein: CASSQDLPATNEKLFF; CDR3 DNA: TGTGCCAGCAGCCAAGACTTGCCGGCAACTAATGAAAAACTGTTTTTT
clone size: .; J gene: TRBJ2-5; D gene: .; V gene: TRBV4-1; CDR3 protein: CASSQATSLTHQETQYF; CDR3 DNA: TGCGCCAGCAGCCAGGCGACTAGTCTAACGCACCAAGAGACCCAGTACTTC
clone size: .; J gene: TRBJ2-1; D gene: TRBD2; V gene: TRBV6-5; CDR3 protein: CASSPLARSYNEQFF; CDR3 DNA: TGTGCCAGCAGTCCACTAGCGCGGTCCTACAATGAGCAGTTCTTC
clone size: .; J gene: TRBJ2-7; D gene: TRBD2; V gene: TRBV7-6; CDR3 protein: CASSYNPGLAGEINEQYF; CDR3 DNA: TGTGCCAGCAGCTATAATCCGGGACTAGCGGGAGAGATAAACGAGCAGTACTTC
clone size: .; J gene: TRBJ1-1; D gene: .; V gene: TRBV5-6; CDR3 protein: CASSWQGYTEAFF; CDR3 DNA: TGTGCCAGCAGCTGGCAGGGGTACACTGAAGCTTTCTTT
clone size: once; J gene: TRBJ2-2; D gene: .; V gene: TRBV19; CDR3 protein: CASSILRGTGELFF; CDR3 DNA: TGTGCCAGTAGTATCCTTAGAGGCACCGGGGAGCTGTTTTTT
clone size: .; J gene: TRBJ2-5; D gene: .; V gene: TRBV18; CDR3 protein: CASSPSTGDQETQYF; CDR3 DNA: TGTGCCAGCTCACCGTCGACCGGGGATCAAGAGACCCAGTACTTC
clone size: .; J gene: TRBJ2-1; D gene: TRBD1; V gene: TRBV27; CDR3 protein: CASSLRQGPNEQFF; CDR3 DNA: TGTGCCAGCAGTTTAAGACAGGGCCCCAATGAGCAGTTCTTC
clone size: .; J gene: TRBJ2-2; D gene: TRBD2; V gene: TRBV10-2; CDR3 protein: CASSKTSGRAGTGELFF; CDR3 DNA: TGCGCCAGCAGTAAGACTAGCGGGAGGGCCGGGACCGGGGAGCTGTTTTTT
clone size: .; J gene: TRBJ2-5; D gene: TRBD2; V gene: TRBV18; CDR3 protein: CASSSLAGVDWETQYF; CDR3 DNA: TGTGCCAGCTCATCACTAGCGGGGGTTGATTGGGAGACCCAGTACTTC
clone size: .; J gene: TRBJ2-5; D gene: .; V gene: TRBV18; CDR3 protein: CASSQGQGLVETQYF; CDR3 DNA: TGTGCCAGCTCACAGGGACAAGGGCTGGTAGAGACCCAGTACTTC
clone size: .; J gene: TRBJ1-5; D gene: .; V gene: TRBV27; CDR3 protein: CASRPSRVANQPQHF; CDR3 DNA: TGTGCCAGCAGACCTAGCCGGGTCGCCAATCAGCCCCAGCATTTT
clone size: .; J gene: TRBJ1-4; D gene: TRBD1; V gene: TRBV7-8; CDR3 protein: CASSLDRDSEKLFF; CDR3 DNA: TGTGCCAGCAGTTTAGACAGGGACAGTGAAAAACTGTTTTTT
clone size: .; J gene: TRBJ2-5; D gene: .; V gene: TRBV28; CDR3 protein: CASSERGRSVAQYF; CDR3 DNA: TGTGCCAGCTCGGAACGGGGTCGGTCGGTGGCCCAGTACTTC
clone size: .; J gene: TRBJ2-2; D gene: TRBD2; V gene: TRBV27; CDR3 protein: CASSLSTLIQRGDNTGELFF; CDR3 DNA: TGTGCCAGCAGTTTATCCACTCTGATACAGCGGGGAGATAACACCGGGGAGCTGTTTTTT
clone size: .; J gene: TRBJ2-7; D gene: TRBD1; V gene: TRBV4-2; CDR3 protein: CASSQPGQGSYEQYF; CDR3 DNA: TGTGCCAGCAGCCAGCCGGGACAGGGTTCCTACGAGCAGTACTTC
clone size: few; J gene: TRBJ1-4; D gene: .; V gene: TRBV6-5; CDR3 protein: CATRLGGAGEKLFF; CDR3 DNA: TGTGCCACTCGCTTGGGAGGGGCAGGGGAAAAACTGTTTTTT
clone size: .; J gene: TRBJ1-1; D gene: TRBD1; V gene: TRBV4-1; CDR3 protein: CASSQVSGDSEAFF; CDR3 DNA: TGCGCCAGCAGCCAAGTTTCCGGGGACAGTGAAGCTTTCTTT
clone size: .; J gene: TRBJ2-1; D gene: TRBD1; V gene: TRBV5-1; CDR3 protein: CASSLVDRGYNEQFF; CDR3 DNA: TGCGCCAGCAGCTTGGTCGACAGGGGGTACAATGAGCAGTTCTTC
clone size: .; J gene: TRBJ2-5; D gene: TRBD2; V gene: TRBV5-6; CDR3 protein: CASRPGLAEPQETQYF; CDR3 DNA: TGTGCCAGCAGACCCGGACTAGCGGAACCACAAGAGACCCAGTACTTC
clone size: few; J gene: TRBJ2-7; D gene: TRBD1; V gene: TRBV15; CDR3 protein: CATGTGDSYEQYF; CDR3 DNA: TGTGCCACCGGGACAGGGGATTCCTACGAGCAGTACTTC
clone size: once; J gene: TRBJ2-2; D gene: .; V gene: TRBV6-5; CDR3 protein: CASSYYLVGGELFF; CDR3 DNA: TGTGCCAGCAGTTACTACCTAGTGGGCGGGGAGCTGTTTTTT